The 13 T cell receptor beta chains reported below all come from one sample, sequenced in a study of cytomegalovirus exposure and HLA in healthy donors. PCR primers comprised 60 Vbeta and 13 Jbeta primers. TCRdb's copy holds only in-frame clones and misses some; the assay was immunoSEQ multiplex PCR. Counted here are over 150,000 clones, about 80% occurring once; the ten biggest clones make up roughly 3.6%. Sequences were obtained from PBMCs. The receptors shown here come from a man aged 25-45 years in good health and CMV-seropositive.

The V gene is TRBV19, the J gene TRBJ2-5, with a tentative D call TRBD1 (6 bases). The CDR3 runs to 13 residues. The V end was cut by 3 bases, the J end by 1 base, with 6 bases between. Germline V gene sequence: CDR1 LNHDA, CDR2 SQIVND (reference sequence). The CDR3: CASSIRGQETQYF. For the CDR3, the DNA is TGTGCCAGTAGTATCAGGGGCCAAGAGACCCAGTACTTC.

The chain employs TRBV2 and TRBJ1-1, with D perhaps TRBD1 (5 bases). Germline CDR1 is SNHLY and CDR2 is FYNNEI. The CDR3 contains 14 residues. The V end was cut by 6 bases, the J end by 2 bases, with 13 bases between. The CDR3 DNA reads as TGTGCCAGCAGCTTGACAGTCACTAACACTGAAGCTTTCTTT. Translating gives CASSLTVTNTEAFF.

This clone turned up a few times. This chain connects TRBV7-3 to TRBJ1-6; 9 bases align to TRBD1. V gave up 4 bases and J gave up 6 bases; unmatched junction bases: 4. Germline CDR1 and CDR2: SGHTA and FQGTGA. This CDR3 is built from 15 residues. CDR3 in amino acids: CASSSTGQGNSPLHF. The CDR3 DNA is TGTGCCAGCAGCTCTACGGGACAGGGTAATTCACCCCTCCACTTT.

The CDR3 region is CASRSDRGQETQYF. CDR3 nucleotide sequence: TGCGCCAGCAGATCGGACAGGGGTCAAGAGACCCAGTACTTC. The chain has TRBV5-1 and TRBJ2-5, with 9 bases that match TRBD1. J lost 2 bases, V lost 5 bases, and 4 bases had no gene match. The germline V gene encodes CDR1 SGHRS and CDR2 YFSETQ. This CDR3 has 14 residues.

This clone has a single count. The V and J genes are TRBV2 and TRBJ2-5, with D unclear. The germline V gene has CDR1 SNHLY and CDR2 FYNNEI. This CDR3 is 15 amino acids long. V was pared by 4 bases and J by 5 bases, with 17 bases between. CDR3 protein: CASSVRPQNGETQYF. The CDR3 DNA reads TGTGCCAGCAGTGTCCGACCGCAAAACGGGGAGACCCAGTACTTC.

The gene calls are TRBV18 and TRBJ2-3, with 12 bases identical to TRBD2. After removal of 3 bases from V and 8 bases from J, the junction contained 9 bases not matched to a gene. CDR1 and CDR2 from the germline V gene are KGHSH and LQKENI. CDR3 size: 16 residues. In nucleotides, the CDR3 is TGTGCCAGCTCACCCACTAGCGGGGGGTCCTCAGGTACGCAGTATTTT. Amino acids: CASSPTSGGSSGTQYF.

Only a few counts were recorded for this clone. CDR3 DNA sequence: TGTGCCAGCAGTACAGGGGTTCACGGGGAGCTGTTTTTT. Translating it yields CASSTGVHGELFF. This chain links TRBV6-1 with TRBJ2-2; TRBD1 matches at 7 bases. The CDR3 has 13 amino acids. V shed 5 bases and J 7 bases; nucleotides not matched to a gene: 4. Germline values: CDR1 MNHNS, CDR2 SASEGT.

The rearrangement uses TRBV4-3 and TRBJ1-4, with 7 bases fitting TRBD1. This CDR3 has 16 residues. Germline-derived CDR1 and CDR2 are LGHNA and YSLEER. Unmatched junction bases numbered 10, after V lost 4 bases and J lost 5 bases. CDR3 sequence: CASSPRRARGNEKLFF. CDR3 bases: TGCGCCAGCAGCCCCCGTAGGGCCAGGGGGAATGAAAAACTGTTTTTT.

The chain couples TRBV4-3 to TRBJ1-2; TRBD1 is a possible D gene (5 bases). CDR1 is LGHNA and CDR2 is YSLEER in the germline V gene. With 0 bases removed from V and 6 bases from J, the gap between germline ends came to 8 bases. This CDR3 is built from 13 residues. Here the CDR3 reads CASSQDRGDGYTF. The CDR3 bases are TGCGCCAGCAGCCAAGATCGGGGGGATGGCTACACCTTC.

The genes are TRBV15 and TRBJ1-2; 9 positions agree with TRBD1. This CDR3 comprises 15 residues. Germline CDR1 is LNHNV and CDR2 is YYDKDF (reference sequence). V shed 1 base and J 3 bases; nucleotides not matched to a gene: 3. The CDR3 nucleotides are TGTGCCACCAGCAGAGCGACAGGGGGGTACTATGGCTACACCTTC. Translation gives CATSRATGGYYGYTF.

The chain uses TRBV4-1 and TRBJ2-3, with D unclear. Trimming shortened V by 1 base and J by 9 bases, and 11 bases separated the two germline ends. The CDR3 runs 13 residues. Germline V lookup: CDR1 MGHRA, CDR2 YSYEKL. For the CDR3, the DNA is TGCGCCAGCAGCCAAGGGCCGCAAGAAACGCAGTATTTT. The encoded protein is CASSQGPQETQYF.

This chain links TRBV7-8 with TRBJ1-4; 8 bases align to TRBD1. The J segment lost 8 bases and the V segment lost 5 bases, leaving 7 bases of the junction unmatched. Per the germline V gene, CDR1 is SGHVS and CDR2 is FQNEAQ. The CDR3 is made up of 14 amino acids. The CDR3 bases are TGTGCCAGCAGCCGGACAGGGTTGTGGGAAAAACTGTTTTTT. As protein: CASSRTGLWEKLFF.

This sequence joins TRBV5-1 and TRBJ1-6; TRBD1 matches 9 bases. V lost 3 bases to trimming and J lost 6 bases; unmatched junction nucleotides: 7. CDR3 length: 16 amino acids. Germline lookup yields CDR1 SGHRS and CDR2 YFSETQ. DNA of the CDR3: TGCGCCAGCAGCTGGACAGGGGACCGGCTTAATTCACCCCTCCACTTT. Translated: CASSWTGDRLNSPLHF.